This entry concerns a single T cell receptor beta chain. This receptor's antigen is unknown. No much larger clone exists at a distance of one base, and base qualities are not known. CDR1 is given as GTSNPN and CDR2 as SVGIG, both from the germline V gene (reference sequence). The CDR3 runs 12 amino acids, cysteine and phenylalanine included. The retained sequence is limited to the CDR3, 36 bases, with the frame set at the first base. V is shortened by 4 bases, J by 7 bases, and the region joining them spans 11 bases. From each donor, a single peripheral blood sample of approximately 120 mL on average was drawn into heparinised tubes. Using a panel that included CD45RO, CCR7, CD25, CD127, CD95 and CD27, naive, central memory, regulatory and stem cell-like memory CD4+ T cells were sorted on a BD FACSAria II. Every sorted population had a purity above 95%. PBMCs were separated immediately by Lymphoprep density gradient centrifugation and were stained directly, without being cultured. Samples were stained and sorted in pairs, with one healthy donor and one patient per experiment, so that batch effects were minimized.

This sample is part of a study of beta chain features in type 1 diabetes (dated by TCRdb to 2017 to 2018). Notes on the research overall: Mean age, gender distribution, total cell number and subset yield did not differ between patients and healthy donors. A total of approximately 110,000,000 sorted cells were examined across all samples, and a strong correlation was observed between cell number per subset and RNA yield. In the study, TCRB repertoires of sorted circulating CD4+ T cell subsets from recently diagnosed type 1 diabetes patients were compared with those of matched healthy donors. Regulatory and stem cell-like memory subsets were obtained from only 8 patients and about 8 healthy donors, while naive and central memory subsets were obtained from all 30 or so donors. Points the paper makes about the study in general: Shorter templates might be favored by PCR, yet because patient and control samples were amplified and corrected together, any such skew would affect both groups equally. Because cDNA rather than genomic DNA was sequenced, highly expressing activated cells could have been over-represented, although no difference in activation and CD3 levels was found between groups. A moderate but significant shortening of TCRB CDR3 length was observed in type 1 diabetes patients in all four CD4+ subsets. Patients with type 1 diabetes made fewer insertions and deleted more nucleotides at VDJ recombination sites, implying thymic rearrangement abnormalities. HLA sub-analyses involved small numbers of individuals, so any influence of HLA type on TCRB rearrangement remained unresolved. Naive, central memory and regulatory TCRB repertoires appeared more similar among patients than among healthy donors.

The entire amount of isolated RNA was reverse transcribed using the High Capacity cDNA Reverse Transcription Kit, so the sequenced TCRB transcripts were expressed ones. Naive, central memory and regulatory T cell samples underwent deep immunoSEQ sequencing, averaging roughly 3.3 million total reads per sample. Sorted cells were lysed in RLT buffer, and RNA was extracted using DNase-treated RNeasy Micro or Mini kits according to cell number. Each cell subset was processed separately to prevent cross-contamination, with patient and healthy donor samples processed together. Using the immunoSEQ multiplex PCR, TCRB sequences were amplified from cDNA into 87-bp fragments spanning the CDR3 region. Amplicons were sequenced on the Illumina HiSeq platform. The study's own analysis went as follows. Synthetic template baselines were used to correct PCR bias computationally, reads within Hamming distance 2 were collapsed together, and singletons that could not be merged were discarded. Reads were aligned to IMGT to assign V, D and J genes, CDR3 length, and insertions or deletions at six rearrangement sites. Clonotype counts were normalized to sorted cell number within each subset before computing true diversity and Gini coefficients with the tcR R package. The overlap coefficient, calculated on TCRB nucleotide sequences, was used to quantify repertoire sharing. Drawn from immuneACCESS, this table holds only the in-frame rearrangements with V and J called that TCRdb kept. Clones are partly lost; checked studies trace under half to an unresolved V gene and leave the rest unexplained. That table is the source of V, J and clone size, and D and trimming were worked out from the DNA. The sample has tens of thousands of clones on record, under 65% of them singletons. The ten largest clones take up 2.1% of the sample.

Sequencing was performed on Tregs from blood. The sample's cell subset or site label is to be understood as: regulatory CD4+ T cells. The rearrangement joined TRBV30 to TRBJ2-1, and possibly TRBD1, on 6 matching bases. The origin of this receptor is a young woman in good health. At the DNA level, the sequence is TGTGCCTGGAACAGGGTCAGAAATGAGCAGTTCTTC. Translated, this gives CAWNRVRNEQFF.